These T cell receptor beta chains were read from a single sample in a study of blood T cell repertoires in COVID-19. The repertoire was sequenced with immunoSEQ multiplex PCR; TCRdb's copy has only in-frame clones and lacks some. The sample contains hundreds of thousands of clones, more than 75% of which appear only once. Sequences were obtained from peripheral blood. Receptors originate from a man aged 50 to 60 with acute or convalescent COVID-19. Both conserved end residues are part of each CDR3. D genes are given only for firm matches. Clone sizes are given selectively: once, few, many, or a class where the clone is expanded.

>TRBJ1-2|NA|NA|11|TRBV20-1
CSAQDSYGYTF
TGCAGTGCCCAGGACAGCTATGGCTACACCTTC
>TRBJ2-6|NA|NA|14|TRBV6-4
CASCLEPGANVLTF
TGTGCCAGCTGCCTTGAGCCTGGGGCCAACGTCCTGACTTTC
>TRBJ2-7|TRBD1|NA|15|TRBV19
CASRPRDREAYEQYF
TGTGCCAGTAGACCCCGGGACAGGGAGGCTTACGAGCAGTACTTC
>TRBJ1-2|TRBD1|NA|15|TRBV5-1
CASSLVPGQGGGYTF
TGCGCCAGCAGCTTGGTTCCGGGACAGGGTGGTGGCTACACCTTC
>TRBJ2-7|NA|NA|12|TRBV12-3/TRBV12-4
CASTPDSYEQYF
TGTGCCAGCACCCCGGACAGCTACGAGCAGTACTTC
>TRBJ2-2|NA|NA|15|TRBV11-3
CASSLQGGNTGELFF
TGTGCCAGCAGCTTACAGGGGGGGAACACCGGGGAGCTGTTTTTT
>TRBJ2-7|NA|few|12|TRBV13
CASRRGFYEQYF
TGTGCCAGCAGAAGGGGATTCTACGAGCAGTACTTC
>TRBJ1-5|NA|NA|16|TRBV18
CASSTREGLSNQPQHF
TGTGCCAGCTCCACCAGGGAGGGGCTGAGCAATCAGCCCCAGCATTTT
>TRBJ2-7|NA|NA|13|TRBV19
CASSISLSYEQYF
TGTGCCAGTAGTATCAGTCTTTCCTACGAGCAGTACTTC
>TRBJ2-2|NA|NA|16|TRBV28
CASSSTGTLNTGELFF
TGTGCCAGCAGTTCTACCGGGACTCTTAACACCGGGGAGCTGTTTTTT
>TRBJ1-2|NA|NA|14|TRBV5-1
CASSLAGAGSGYTF
TGCGCCAGCAGCTTGGCCGGCGCAGGGTCCGGCTACACCTTC
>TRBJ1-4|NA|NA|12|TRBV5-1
CASSPDTEKLFF
TGCGCCAGCAGCCCCGACACTGAAAAACTGTTTTTT
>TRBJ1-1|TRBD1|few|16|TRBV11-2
CASSSGTGGSPSEAFF
TGTGCCAGCAGCTCCGGGACAGGGGGGTCCCCCTCCGAAGCTTTCTTT
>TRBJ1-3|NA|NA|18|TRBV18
CASSPQAPDTHSGNTIYF
TGTGCCAGCTCACCCCAGGCCCCGGACACTCACTCTGGAAACACCATATATTTT
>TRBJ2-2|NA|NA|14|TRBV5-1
CASSPGTNTGELFF
TGCGCCAGCAGCCCCGGGACTAACACCGGGGAGCTGTTTTTT
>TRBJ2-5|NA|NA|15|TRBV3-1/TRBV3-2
CASSQDRRSQETQYF
TGTGCCAGCAGCCAAGACCGCAGGTCCCAAGAGACCCAGTACTTC
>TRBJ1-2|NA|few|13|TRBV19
CASRVSHNYGYTF
TGTGCCAGTCGGGTGTCCCATAACTATGGCTACACCTTC
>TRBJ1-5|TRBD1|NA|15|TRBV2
CASTETGTSNQPQHF
TGTGCCAGCACTGAGACAGGGACGAGCAATCAGCCCCAGCATTTT